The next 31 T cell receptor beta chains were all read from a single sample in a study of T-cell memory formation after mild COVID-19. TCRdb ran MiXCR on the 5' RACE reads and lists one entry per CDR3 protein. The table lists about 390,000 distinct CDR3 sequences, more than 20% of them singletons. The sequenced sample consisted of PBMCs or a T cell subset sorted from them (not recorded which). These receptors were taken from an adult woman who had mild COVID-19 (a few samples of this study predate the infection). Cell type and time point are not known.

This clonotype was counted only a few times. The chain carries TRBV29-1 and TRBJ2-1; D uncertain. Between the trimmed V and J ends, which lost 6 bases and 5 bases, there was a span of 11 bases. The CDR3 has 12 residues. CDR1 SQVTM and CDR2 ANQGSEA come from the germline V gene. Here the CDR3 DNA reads TGCAGCGTCGAACGGCAGCACAATGAGCAGTTCTTC. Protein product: CSVERQHNEQFF.

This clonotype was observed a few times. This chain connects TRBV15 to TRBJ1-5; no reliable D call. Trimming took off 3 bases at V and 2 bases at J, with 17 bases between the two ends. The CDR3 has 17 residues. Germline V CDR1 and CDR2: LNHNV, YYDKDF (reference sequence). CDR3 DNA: TGTGCCACCAGCAGCCTCACGCATTATACGGGCAATCAGCCCCAGCATTTT. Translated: CATSSLTHYTGNQPQHF.

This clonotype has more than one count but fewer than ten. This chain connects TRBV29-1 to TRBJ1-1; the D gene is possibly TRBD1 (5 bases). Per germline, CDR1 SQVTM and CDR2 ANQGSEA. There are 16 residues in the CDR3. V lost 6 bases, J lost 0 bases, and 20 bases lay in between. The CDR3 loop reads CSVVGQGRGMNTEAFF. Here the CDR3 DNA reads TGCAGCGTAGTGGGGCAAGGGAGGGGAATGAACACTGAAGCTTTCTTT.

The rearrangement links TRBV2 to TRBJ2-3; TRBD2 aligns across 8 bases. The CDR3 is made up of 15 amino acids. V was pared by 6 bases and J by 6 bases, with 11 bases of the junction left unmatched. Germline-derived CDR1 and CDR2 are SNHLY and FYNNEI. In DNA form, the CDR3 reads TGTGCCAGCAGCCGGACGGGGGGGCCGAGGGATACGCAGTATTTT. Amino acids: CASSRTGGPRDTQYF.

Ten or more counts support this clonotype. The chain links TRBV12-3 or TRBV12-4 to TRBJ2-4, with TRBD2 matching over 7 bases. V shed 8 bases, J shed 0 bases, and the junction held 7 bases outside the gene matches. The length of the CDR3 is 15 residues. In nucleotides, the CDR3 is TGTGCCAGCTGGGGAGCGGGACTAGCCAAAAACATTCAGTACTTC. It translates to CASWGAGLAKNIQYF.

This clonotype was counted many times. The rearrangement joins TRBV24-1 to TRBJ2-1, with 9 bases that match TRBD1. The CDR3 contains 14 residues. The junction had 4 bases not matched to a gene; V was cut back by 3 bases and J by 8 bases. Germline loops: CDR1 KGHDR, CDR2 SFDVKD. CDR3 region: CATSDPRTGDEQFF. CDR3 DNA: TGTGCCACCAGTGATCCGCGGACAGGGGATGAGCAGTTCTTC.

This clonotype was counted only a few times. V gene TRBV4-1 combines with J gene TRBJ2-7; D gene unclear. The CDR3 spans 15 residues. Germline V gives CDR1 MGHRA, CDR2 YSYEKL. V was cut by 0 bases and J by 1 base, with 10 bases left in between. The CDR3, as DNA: TGCGCCAGCAGCCAAGATCTCGCAGGATCCTACGAGCAGTACTTC. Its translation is CASSQDLAGSYEQYF.

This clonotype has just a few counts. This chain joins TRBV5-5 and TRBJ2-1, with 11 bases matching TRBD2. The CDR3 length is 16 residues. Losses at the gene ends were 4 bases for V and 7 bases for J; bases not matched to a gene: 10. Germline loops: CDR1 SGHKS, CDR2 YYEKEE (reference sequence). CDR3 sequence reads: CASSLPTSGNQNEQFF. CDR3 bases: TGTGCCAGCAGCCTACCGACTAGCGGGAATCAGAATGAGCAGTTCTTC.

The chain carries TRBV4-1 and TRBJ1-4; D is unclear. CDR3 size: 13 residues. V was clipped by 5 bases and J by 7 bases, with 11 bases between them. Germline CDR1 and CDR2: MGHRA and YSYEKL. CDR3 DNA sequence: TGCGCCAGCAGCTTCACTAAAGGTGAAAAACTGTTTTTT. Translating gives CASSFTKGEKLFF.

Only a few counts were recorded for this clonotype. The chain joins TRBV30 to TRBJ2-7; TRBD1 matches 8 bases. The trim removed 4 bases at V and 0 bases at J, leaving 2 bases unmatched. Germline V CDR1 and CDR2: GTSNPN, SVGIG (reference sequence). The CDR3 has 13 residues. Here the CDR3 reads CAWKDRVSYEQYF. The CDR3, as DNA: TGTGCCTGGAAGGACAGGGTCTCCTACGAGCAGTACTTC.

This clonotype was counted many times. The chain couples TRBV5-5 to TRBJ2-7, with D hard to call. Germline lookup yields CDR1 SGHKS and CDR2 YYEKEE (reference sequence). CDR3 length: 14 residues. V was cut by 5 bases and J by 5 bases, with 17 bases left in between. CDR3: CASRYTPSMDEQYF. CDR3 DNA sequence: TGTGCCAGCAGGTATACCCCTAGTATGGACGAGCAGTACTTC.

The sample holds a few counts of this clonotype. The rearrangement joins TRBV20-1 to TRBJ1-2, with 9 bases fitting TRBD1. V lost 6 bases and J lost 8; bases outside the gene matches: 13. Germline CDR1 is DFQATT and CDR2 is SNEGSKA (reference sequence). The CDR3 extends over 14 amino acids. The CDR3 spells CSAAGQGVSGGYTF. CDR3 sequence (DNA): TGCAGTGCAGCGGGACAGGGCGTGTCGGGCGGCTACACCTTC.

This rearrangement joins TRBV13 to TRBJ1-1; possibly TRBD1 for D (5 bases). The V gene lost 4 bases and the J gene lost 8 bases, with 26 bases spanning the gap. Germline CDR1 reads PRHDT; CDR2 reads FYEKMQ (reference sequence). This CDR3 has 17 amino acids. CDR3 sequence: CASSSLKRLASRAEAFF. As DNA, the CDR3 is TGTGCCAGCAGCTCACTCAAGCGTCTGGCCTCCAGGGCAGAAGCTTTCTTT.

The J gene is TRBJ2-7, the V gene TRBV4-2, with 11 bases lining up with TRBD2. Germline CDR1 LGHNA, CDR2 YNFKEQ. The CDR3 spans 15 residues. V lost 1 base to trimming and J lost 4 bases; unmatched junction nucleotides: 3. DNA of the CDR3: TGTGCCAGCAGCCAAGTAGCGGGAGGGGGATACGAGCAGTACTTC. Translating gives CASSQVAGGGYEQYF.

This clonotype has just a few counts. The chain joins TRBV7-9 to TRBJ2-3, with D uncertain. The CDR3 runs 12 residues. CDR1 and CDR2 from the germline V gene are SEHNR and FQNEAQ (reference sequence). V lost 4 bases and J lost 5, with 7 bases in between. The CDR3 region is CASSYRQDTQYF. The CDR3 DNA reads TGTGCCAGCAGCTACCGACAAGATACGCAGTATTTT.

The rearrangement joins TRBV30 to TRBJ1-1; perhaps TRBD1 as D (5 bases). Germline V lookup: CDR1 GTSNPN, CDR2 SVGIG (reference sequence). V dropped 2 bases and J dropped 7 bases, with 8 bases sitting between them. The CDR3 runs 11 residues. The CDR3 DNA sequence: TGTGCCTGGAGTATTCAGGGTGAAGCTTTCTTT. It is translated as CAWSIQGEAFF. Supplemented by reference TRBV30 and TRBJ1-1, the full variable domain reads SQTIHQWPATLVQPVGSPLSLECTVEGTSNPNLYWYRQAAGRGLQLLFYSVGIGQISSEVPQNLSASRPQDRQFILSSKKLLLSDSGFYLCAWSIQGEAFFGQGTRLTVV.

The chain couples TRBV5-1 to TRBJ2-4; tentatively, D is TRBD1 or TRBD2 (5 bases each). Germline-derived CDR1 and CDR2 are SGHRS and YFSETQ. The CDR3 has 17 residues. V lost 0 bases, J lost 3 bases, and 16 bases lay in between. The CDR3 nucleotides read TGCGCCAGCAGCTTGGTTCCGACTGGGACGGGCAAAAACATTCAGTACTTC. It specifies CASSLVPTGTGKNIQYF. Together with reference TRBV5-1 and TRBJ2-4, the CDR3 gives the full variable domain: KAGVTQTPRYLIKTRGQQVTLSCSPISGHRSVSWYQQTPGQGLQFLFEYFSETQRNKGNFPGRFSGRQFSNSRSEMNVSTLELGDSALYLCASSLVPTGTGKNIQYFGAGTRLSVL.

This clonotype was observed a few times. Here the CDR3 reads CASSLVRMGVGETQYF. CDR3 coding DNA: TGTGCCAGCAGTTTAGTCAGGATGGGGGTGGGGGAGACCCAGTACTTC. The chain carries TRBV12-3 or TRBV12-4 and TRBJ2-5; D may correspond to TRBD1 or TRBD2 (5 bases each). V shed 1 base and J shed 5 bases, with 17 bases lying between them. The CDR3 length is 16 residues.

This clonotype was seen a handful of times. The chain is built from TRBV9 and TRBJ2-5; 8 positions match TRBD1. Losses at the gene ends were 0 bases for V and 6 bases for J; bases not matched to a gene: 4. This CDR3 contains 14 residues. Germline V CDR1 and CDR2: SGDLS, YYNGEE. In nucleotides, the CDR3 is TGTGCCAGCAGCGTAGATTCAGGGGGCAAGACCCAGTACTTC. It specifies CASSVDSGGKTQYF.

The CDR3 here is CSARSGFETQYF. The CDR3 coding sequence is TGCAGTGCTAGGTCCGGGTTTGAGACCCAGTACTTC. The chain employs TRBV20-1 and TRBJ2-5, with unresolved D. V was trimmed by 3 bases and J by 5 bases, leaving 10 bases between them. CDR1 DFQATT and CDR2 SNEGSKA come from the germline V gene (reference sequence). The CDR3 length is 12 residues.

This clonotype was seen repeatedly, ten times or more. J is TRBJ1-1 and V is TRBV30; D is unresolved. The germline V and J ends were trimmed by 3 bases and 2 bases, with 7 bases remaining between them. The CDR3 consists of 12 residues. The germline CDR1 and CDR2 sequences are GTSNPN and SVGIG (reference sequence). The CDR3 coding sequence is TGTGCCTGGAGCAGGTATAACACTGAAGCTTTCTTT. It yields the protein CAWSRYNTEAFF.

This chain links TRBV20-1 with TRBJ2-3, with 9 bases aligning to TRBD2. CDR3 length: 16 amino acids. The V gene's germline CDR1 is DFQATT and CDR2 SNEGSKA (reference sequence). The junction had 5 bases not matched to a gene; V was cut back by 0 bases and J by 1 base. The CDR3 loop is CSARDGRTSGTDTQYF. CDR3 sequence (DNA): TGCAGTGCTAGAGATGGTAGGACTAGCGGCACAGATACGCAGTATTTT.

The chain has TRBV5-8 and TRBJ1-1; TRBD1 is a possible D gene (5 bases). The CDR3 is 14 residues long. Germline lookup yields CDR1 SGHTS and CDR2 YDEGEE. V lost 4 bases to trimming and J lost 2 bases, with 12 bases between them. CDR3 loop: CASSPTRANTEAFF. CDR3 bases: TGTGCCAGCAGCCCGACCAGGGCAAACACTGAAGCTTTCTTT.

The CDR3, as DNA: TGTGCCAGTAGATCAGTAGGGACCCAGTACTTC. Its protein is CASRSVGTQYF. The V and J genes are TRBV27 and TRBJ2-5; D is undetermined. V lost 9 bases and J lost 7, with 12 bases in between. CDR3 length: 11 amino acids. The germline gives CDR1 MNHEY, CDR2 SMNVEV (reference sequence).

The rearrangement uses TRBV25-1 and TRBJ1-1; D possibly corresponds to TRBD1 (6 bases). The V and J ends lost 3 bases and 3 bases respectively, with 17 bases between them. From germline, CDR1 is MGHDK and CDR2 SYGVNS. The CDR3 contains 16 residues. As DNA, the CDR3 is TGTGCCAGCAGTGACTGGGGGCCCGGTCGGGACACTGAAGCTTTCTTT. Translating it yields CASSDWGPGRDTEAFF.

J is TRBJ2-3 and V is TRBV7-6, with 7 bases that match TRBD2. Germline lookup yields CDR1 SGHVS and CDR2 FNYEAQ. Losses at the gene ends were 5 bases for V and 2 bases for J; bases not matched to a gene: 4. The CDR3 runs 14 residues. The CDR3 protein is CASSLSGDTDTQYF. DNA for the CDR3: TGTGCCAGCAGCCTAAGCGGGGACACAGATACGCAGTATTTT.

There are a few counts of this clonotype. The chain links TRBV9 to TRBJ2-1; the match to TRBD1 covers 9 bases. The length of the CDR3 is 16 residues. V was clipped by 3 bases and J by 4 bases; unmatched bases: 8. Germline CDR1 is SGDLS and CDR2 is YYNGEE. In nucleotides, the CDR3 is TGTGCCAGCAGCGGGTCCGGGACAGGGATATACAATGAGCAGTTCTTC. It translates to CASSGSGTGIYNEQFF.

In nucleotides, the CDR3 is TGTGCCAGCAGCCCCAGGGAGAACACTGAAGCTTTCTTT. Translation: CASSPRENTEAFF. This chain uses TRBV6-2 or TRBV6-3 with TRBJ1-1; possible D gene TRBD1, 5 bases. V lost 6 bases and J lost 1, with 9 bases in between. The CDR3 spans 13 residues. The V gene's germline CDR1 is MNHEY and CDR2 SVGEGT.

CDR3 coding DNA: TGCAGTGCTAGAGTGACAGACTACGAGCAGTACTTC. Translation gives CSARVTDYEQYF. The genes are TRBV20-1 and TRBJ2-7, with TRBD1 as a possible D gene (5 bases). Between the trimmed V and J ends, which lost 1 base and 3 bases, there was a span of 7 bases. The CDR3 totals 12 residues. Germline assignment: CDR1 DFQATT and CDR2 SNEGSKA (reference sequence).

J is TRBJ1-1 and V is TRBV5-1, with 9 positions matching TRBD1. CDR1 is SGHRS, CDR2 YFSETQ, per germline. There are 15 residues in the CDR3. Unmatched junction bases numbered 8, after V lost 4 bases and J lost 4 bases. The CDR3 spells CASSLRDRAGTEAFF. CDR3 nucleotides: TGCGCCAGCAGCCTCAGGGACAGGGCAGGCACTGAAGCTTTCTTT.

This chain's CDR3 is CSASRQGNYGYTF. DNA for the CDR3: TGCAGTGCCTCGAGACAGGGTAACTATGGCTACACCTTC. The chain couples TRBV20-1 to TRBJ1-2; 7 bases match TRBD1. The CDR3 covers 13 residues. The V gene's germline CDR1 is DFQATT and CDR2 SNEGSKA (reference sequence). The J segment lost 1 base and the V segment lost 6 bases, leaving 5 bases of the junction unmatched.